Each of the 2 T cell receptor beta chains below was sequenced from the same sample in a study of blood T cell repertoires in COVID-19. The table came from immunoSEQ multiplex PCR; TCRdb's copy has only in-frame clones and leaves some out. This table holds a few hundred thousand clones, approximately 86% found once. The sequencing input was PBMCs or T cells enriched from blood (not recorded which). The source is a woman aged 25-40 years who had been exposed to COVID-19.

The chain couples TRBV5-4 to TRBJ1-2; weak D call: TRBD1 (5 bases). Germline CDR1 is SGHNT and CDR2 is YYREEE (reference sequence). The CDR3 sequence is 15 residues long. V was trimmed by 4 bases and J by 4 bases, leaving 17 bases between them. The CDR3 protein is CASSPRWDSIYGYTF. For the CDR3, the DNA is TGTGCCAGCAGCCCGCGCTGGGACTCGATCTATGGCTACACCTTC.

This chain joins TRBV5-8 and TRBJ1-2; 7 bases align to TRBD1. This CDR3 comprises 13 residues. With 4 bases clipped from V and 6 bases from J, the junction kept 6 bases outside the gene matches. Germline-derived CDR1 and CDR2 are SGHTS and YDEGEE. CDR3 bases: TGTGCCAGCAGCCCGACAGGGTTTGATGGCTACACCTTC. It is translated as CASSPTGFDGYTF.